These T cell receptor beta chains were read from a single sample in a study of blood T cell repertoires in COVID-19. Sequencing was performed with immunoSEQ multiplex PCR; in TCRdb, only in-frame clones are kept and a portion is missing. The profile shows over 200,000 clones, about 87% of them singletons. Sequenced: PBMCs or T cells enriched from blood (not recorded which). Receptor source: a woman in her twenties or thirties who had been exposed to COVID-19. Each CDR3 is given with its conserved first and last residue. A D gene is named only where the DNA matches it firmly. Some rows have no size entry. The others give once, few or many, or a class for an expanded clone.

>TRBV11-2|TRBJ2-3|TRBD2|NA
CASSFLAGGGADTQYF
TGTGCCAGCAGCTTTCTAGCGGGAGGGGGAGCAGATACGCAGTATTTT
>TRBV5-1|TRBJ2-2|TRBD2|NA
CASSAGTSGRASNTGELFF
TGCGCCAGCAGCGCCGGGACTAGCGGGAGGGCATCGAACACCGGGGAGCTGTTTTTT
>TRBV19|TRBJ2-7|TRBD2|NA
CASSIRGSPYEQYF
TGTGCCAGTAGTATCCGCGGGAGTCCTTACGAGCAGTACTTC
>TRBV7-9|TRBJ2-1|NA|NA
CASSLDGALDNEQFF
TGTGCCAGCAGCCTCGACGGAGCCTTAGACAATGAGCAGTTCTTC
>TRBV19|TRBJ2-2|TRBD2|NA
CASSTSLRAGDTGELFF
TGTGCCAGTAGCACCTCATTAAGGGCGGGAGACACCGGGGAGCTGTTTTTT
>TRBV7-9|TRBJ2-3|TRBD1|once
CASSLQTGTTDTQYF
TGTGCCAGCAGCTTACAGACAGGGACCACAGATACGCAGTATTTT
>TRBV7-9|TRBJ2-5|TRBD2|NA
CASSSGLAGWEETQYF
TGTGCCAGCAGCTCGGGACTAGCGGGATGGGAAGAGACCCAGTACTTC
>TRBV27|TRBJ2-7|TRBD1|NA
CASSLRTGLKSYEQYF
TGTGCCAGCAGTCTACGGACAGGTCTTAAATCCTACGAGCAGTACTTC
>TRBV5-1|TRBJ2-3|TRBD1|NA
CASSLVLLSTGLKDTQYF
TGCGCCAGCAGCTTGGTCCTACTATCGACAGGGCTAAAGGATACGCAGTATTTT
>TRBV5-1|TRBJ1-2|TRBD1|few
CASSWTGAANYGYTF
TGCGCCAGCAGCTGGACAGGGGCAGCTAACTATGGCTACACCTTC
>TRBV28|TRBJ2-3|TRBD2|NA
CASSFPGVSGSTDTQYF
TGTGCCAGCAGTTTCCCGGGGGTTAGCGGGAGCACAGATACGCAGTATTTT
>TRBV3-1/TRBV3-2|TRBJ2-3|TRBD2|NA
CASSQATSGNPDTQYF
TGTGCCAGCAGCCAAGCTACTAGCGGGAACCCAGATACGCAGTATTTT
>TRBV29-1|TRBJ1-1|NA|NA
CSAATGLNTEAFF
TGCAGCGCCGCTACAGGGTTAAACACTGAAGCTTTCTTT
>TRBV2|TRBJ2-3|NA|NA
CASTRGLGTDTQYF
TGTGCCAGCACTAGGGGGTTAGGCACAGATACGCAGTATTTT
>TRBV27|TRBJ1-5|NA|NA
CASSRTMGPNQPQHF
TGTGCCAGCAGCCGGACAATGGGTCCCAATCAGCCCCAGCATTTT
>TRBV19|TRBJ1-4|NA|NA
CASTSRGGRGEKLFF
TGTGCCAGTACTTCCCGGGGGGGAAGAGGTGAAAAACTGTTTTTT